Listed below are T cell receptor beta chains from one sample, sequenced in a study of CD8 T cells in Susac syndrome. TCRdb recomputed calls from the immunoSEQ multiplex PCR reads with MiXCR, one row per CDR3 protein. The sample records fewer than 150,000 distinct CDR3 sequences, approximately 89% being singletons. Sequenced: CD8+ T cells from PBMCs. The receptors here all came from a human donor with multiple sclerosis. Each CDR3 is given with its conserved first and last residue. A D gene is named only where the DNA matches it firmly. The size field is filled for only some rows; it gives once, few, many or a size class.

clone_size: NA; d_call: NA; v_call: TRBV7-8; j_call: TRBJ1-5; cdr3_aa: CASSLAGGSGRQPQHF; cdr3_nt: TGTGCCAGCAGCTTAGCGGGCGGGTCTGGAAGACAGCCCCAGCATTTT
clone_size: once; d_call: NA; v_call: TRBV7-9; j_call: TRBJ1-2; cdr3_aa: CASSFGDYGYTF; cdr3_nt: TGTGCCAGCAGCTTTGGTGACTATGGCTACACCTTC
clone_size: NA; d_call: NA; v_call: TRBV28; j_call: TRBJ2-4; cdr3_aa: CASSNLGEANIQYF; cdr3_nt: TGTGCCAGCAGTAATCTGGGGGAGGCAAACATTCAGTACTTC
clone_size: NA; d_call: NA; v_call: TRBV2; j_call: TRBJ2-1; cdr3_aa: CAILNDPGPYNEQFF; cdr3_nt: TGTGCCATCCTTAACGACCCAGGGCCCTACAATGAGCAGTTCTTC
clone_size: NA; d_call: TRBD1; v_call: TRBV10-2; j_call: TRBJ1-5; cdr3_aa: CASSEQGIDQPQHF; cdr3_nt: TGCGCCAGCAGTGAACAGGGGATAGATCAGCCCCAGCATTTT
clone_size: NA; d_call: NA; v_call: TRBV30; j_call: TRBJ1-1; cdr3_aa: CAWTIEGLMNTEAFF; cdr3_nt: TGTGCCTGGACTATCGAGGGGCTGATGAACACTGAAGCTTTCTTT
clone_size: NA; d_call: NA; v_call: TRBV20-1; j_call: TRBJ2-1; cdr3_aa: CSARGAAFYNEQFF; cdr3_nt: TGCAGTGCTAGAGGGGCCGCCTTTTACAATGAGCAGTTCTTC
clone_size: NA; d_call: TRBD2; v_call: TRBV7-6; j_call: TRBJ2-2; cdr3_aa: CASSPVGLAGTGELFF; cdr3_nt: TGTGCCAGCAGCCCCGTCGGACTAGCGGGCACCGGGGAGCTGTTTTTT
clone_size: NA; d_call: NA; v_call: TRBV14; j_call: TRBJ2-7; cdr3_aa: CASSQGSYEQYF; cdr3_nt: TGTGCCAGCAGCCAGGGTTCCTACGAGCAGTACTTC
clone_size: NA; d_call: NA; v_call: TRBV6-5; j_call: TRBJ1-4; cdr3_aa: CASSYSRANEKLFF; cdr3_nt: TGTGCCAGCAGTTACTCTAGGGCTAATGAAAAACTGTTTTTT
clone_size: NA; d_call: NA; v_call: TRBV29-1; j_call: TRBJ2-7; cdr3_aa: CSVEESGDYEQYF; cdr3_nt: TGCAGCGTTGAAGAAAGCGGCGACTACGAGCAGTACTTC
clone_size: NA; d_call: NA; v_call: TRBV25-1; j_call: TRBJ1-2; cdr3_aa: CASSDTANYGYTF; cdr3_nt: TGTGCCAGCAGTGATACAGCTAACTATGGCTACACCTTC
clone_size: NA; d_call: NA; v_call: TRBV7-9; j_call: TRBJ1-2; cdr3_aa: CASSLSQGYTF; cdr3_nt: TGTGCCAGCAGCTTAAGTCAGGGCTACACCTTC
clone_size: once; d_call: NA; v_call: TRBV29-1; j_call: TRBJ2-6; cdr3_aa: CSVHSGANVLTF; cdr3_nt: TGCAGCGTGCACTCTGGGGCCAACGTCCTGACTTTC
clone_size: NA; d_call: NA; v_call: TRBV24-1; j_call: TRBJ2-1; cdr3_aa: CATTNGHEQFF; cdr3_nt: TGTGCCACCACTAACGGGCATGAGCAGTTCTTC
clone_size: NA; d_call: NA; v_call: TRBV25-1; j_call: TRBJ2-7; cdr3_aa: CASSGGGDEQYF; cdr3_nt: TGTGCCAGCAGTGGGGGCGGGGACGAGCAGTACTTC
clone_size: NA; d_call: TRBD1; v_call: TRBV11-2; j_call: TRBJ1-1; cdr3_aa: CASSSTGGNDAFF; cdr3_nt: TGTGCCAGCAGCTCGACAGGGGGCAATGATGCTTTCTTT
clone_size: NA; d_call: NA; v_call: TRBV6-5; j_call: TRBJ2-2; cdr3_aa: CASSFNSPNTGELFF; cdr3_nt: TGTGCCAGCAGCTTCAATTCCCCGAACACCGGGGAGCTGTTTTTT
clone_size: NA; d_call: NA; v_call: TRBV29-1; j_call: TRBJ1-2; cdr3_aa: CSVIFLQMVGYTF; cdr3_nt: TGCAGCGTTATATTCCTCCAAATGGTGGGCTACACCTTC
clone_size: few; d_call: TRBD1; v_call: TRBV2; j_call: TRBJ2-7; cdr3_aa: CASSDLTGNYEQYF; cdr3_nt: TGTGCCAGCAGTGACCTGACAGGGAACTACGAGCAGTACTTC
clone_size: NA; d_call: TRBD1; v_call: TRBV27; j_call: TRBJ1-2; cdr3_aa: CASKKDRGYGYTF; cdr3_nt: TGTGCCAGCAAGAAAGACAGGGGCTATGGCTACACCTTC
clone_size: few; d_call: TRBD2; v_call: TRBV9; j_call: TRBJ2-1; cdr3_aa: CASSPGLAPNNEQFF; cdr3_nt: TGTGCCAGCAGCCCGGGACTAGCGCCAAACAATGAGCAGTTCTTC
clone_size: NA; d_call: NA; v_call: TRBV27; j_call: TRBJ2-2; cdr3_aa: CASRLGGPGELFF; cdr3_nt: TGTGCCAGCAGATTAGGCGGGCCCGGGGAGCTGTTTTTT
clone_size: NA; d_call: NA; v_call: TRBV7-9; j_call: TRBJ1-4; cdr3_aa: CASSRVDNEKLFF; cdr3_nt: TGTGCCAGCAGCCGGGTCGATAATGAAAAACTGTTTTTT